This TCR beta chain appears in the sequencing data of a study of radiotherapy plus CTLA-4 blockade in lung cancer (dated by TCRdb to 2016 to 2018). With respect to the entire study: Objective responses were observed in approximately 19% of enrolled patients, and disease control was achieved in 31%.

Receptor amplification or capture employed the immunoSEQ multiplex PCR assay. TCRdb mirrors the immuneACCESS table, restricted to in-frame sequences. Some clones are absent from its copies; in checked studies, under half trace to an unresolved V gene, and the reason for the others is unknown. Recorded for this sample are 55,000 to 75,000 clones; around 69% of them occurred a single time. Roughly 15% of the sample comes from the top ten. The CDR3 starts with the cysteine, ends with the phenylalanine, and has 17 residues. The only DNA kept is the CDR3, 51 bases in frame from the first base. After removal of 4 bases from V and 0 bases from J, the junction retains 11 bases not matched to a gene. Looking up the germline V gene (reference sequence) yields CDR1 SEHNR and CDR2 FQNEAQ. The investigation overall reported the following: After treatment with radiotherapy and ipilimumab, TCR clones that came from tumors expanded in the peripheral blood. The strongest predictors of response were reported to be early dynamic shifts in blood T cell clones along with a rise in serum interferon-beta following radiation.

Focal radiation therapy combined with CTLA-4 blockade (ipilimumab) was tested in patients with chemo-refractory metastatic non-small-cell lung cancer. This clone occurred once. This receptor's antigen is unknown. Per-nucleotide qualities are absent, and no much larger clonotype sits a single base away. The material was peripheral blood, obtained from a patient treated with radiotherapy plus ipilimumab. This TCR derives from a human donor with non-small cell lung cancer whose response to radiotherapy plus ipilimumab could not be evaluated. Some clones in this sample may be carry-over from other donors' samples. The receptor chain draws on TRBV7-9 and TRBJ1-1, and 7 junction bases match TRBD1. The DNA sequence follows: TGTGCCAGCAGCTATTCGGGGATCAGGGGGATGAACACTGAAGCTTTCTTT. Translated, this gives CASSYSGIRGMNTEAFF.